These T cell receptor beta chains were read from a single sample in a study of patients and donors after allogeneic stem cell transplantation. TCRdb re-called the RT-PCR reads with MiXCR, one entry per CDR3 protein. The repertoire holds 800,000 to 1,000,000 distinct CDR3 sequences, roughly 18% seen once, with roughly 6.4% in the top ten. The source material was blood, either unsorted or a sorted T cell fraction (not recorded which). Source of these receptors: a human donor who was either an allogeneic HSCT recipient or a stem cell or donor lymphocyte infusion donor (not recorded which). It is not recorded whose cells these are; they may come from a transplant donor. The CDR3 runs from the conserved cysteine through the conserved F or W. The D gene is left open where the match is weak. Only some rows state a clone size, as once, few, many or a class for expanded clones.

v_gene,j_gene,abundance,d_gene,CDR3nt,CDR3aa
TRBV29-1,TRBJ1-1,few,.,TGCAGCGTCCTACCGGGGGAGAACACTGAAGCTTTCTTT,CSVLPGENTEAFF
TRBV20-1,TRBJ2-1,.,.,TGCAGTGCTAAAGGGCAGGGCGCCTACAATGAGCAGTTCTTC,CSAKGQGAYNEQFF
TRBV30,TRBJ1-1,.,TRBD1,TGTGCCTACAGGGGGGAGGGTAGGAACACTGAAGCTTTCTTT,CAYRGEGRNTEAFF
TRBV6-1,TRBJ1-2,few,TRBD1,TGTGCCAGCAGTCCTCGGGACAGGGTCATAGGCTACACCTTC,CASSPRDRVIGYTF
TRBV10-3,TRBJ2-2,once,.,TGTGCCACCTCCGCGAGCACCGGGGAGCTGTTTTTT,CATSASTGELFF
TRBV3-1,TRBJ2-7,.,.,TGTGCCAGCAGCCACCCGGGGTCCGGGGCCTACGAGCAGTACTTC,CASSHPGSGAYEQYF
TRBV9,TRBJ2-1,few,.,TGTGCCAGCAGCGGAGGCGCTAGTGATAGCGCAAACAATGAGCAGTTCTTC,CASSGGASDSANNEQFF
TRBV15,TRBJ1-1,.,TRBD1,TGTGCCACCAGCGTCGGGACAGTCAACACTGAAGCTTTCTTT,CATSVGTVNTEAFF
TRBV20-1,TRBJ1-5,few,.,TGCAGTGCTAGAGGGGGTAGTGGTAGCAATCAGCCCCAGCATTTT,CSARGGSGSNQPQHF
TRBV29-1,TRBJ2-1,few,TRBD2,TGCAGCGTTGAATGGCCTAGCGGGAGGGGGGGTTCCTACAATGAGCAGTTCTTC,CSVEWPSGRGGSYNEQFF
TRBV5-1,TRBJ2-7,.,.,TGCGCCAGCAGCTTGAAAGGGTTGGCGAACGAGCAGTACTTC,CASSLKGLANEQYF
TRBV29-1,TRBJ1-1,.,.,TGCAGCGTTTGGGGCACTGAAGCTTTCTTT,CSVWGTEAFF
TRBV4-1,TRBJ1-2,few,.,TGCGCCAGCAGCCAAGTTGGGCTGAGTGGCTACACCTTC,CASSQVGLSGYTF
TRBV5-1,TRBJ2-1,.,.,TGCGCCAGCAGGTACCCGGGACTCCGCTACAATGAGCAGTTCTTC,CASRYPGLRYNEQFF
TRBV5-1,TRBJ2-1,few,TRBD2,TGCGCCAGCAGCACCCGGGAGGGCCTTTTAGATGAGCAGTTCTTC,CASSTREGLLDEQFF
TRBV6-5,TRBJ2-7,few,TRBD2,TGTGCCAGCAGTTGGTCAGCGGGATTGCAGTACGAGCAGTACTTC,CASSWSAGLQYEQYF
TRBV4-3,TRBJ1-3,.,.,TGCGCCAGCAGCCAGTACGGGGGGCTCACTGGAAACACCATATATTTT,CASSQYGGLTGNTIYF
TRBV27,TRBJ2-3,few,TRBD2,TGTGCCAGCAGTTTATTTGGGACTAGCGTGGATACGCAGTATTTT,CASSLFGTSVDTQYF
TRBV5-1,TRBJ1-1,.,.,TGCGCCAGCAGGGCGCAGGGGAACACTGAAGCTTTCTTT,CASRAQGNTEAFF
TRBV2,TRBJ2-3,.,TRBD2,TGTGCCAGCAGTGAAGCCGGACTAGCGTGGCGCGATACGCAGTATTTT,CASSEAGLAWRDTQYF
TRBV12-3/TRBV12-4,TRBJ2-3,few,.,TGTGCCAGCACAAGACTCGGAGATACGCAGTATTTT,CASTRLGDTQYF
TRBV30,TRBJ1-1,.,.,TGTGCCTGGAGATCATCCCCGGGAGCTTTCTTT,CAWRSSPGAFF
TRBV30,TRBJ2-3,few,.,TGTGCCTGGAGTGTACTTCCGGCCACAGATACGCAGTATTTT,CAWSVLPATDTQYF
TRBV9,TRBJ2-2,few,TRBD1,TGTGCCAGCAGCCCCCAGGGACAGGGTCACGGGGAGCTGTTTTTT,CASSPQGQGHGELFF
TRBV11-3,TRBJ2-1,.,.,TGTGCCAGCAGCTTAGGTCTGCCAGCCGGGGGTGAGCAGTTCTTC,CASSLGLPAGGEQFF
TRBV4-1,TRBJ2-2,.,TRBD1,TGCGCCAGCAGCCGAGCGACAGGGGTTGTGAACACCGGGGAGCTGTTTTTT,CASSRATGVVNTGELFF
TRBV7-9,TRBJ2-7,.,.,TGTGCCAGCAGCCCTACCCCCGGTGGCTACGAGCAGTACTTC,CASSPTPGGYEQYF
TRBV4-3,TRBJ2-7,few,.,TGCGCCAGCAGCCAAGAGCCGGACTCGGCCTACGAGCAGTACTTC,CASSQEPDSAYEQYF
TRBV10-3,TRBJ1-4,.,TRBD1,TGTGCCATCAGTGAGTCCAGGGGGCGATCTAATGAAAAACTGTTTTTT,CAISESRGRSNEKLFF
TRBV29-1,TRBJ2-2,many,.,TGCAGCGTCGCTGAGACAGGTTCGAACACCGGGGAGCTGTTTTTT,CSVAETGSNTGELFF
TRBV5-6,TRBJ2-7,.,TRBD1,TGTGCCAGCAGTCCTTTACCGGGACAGGGGAACCACGAGCAGTACTTC,CASSPLPGQGNHEQYF
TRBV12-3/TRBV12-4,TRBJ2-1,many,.,TGTGCCAGCAGTTTTGGTCTTGAGCAGTTCTTC,CASSFGLEQFF
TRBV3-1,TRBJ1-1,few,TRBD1,TGTGCCAGCAGCCAGACAGGGGATGAAGCTTTCTTT,CASSQTGDEAFF
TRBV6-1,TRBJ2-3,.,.,TGTGCCAGCAGTCACGGGGCTAGTCTCCCTAGCACAGATACGCAGTATTTT,CASSHGASLPSTDTQYF
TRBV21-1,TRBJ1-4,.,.,TGTGCCAGCAGCAAAAAGGGCGAAAAACTGTTTTTT,CASSKKGEKLFF
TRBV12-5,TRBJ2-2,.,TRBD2,TGTGCTAGTGGTTTGGACAATTGGGGAGGGCCCCGGGAGCTGTTTTTT,CASGLDNWGGPRELFF
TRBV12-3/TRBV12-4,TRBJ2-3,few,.,TGTGCCAGCAGTTCTGGGACACCTGGCCATACGCAGTATTTT,CASSSGTPGHTQYF
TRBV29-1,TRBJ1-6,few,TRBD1,TGCAGCGCAAGCCTCCCGGGACAGGGGGTTTCACCCCTCCACTTT,CSASLPGQGVSPLHF
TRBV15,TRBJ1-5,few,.,TGTGCCACCAGCAGAGATCGGGCGGACAGCAATCAGCCCCAGCATTTT,CATSRDRADSNQPQHF
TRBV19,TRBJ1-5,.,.,TGTGCCAGTAGCCTCGGGTGGGACCGCAATCAGCCCCAGCATTTT,CASSLGWDRNQPQHF
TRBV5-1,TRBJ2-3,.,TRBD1,TGCGCCAGCAGCCTACAGGGGAGCCCAGATACGCAGTATTTT,CASSLQGSPDTQYF
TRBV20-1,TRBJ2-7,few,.,TGCAGTGCTAGTTCCGCGGGTAGCTCCTACGAGCAGTACTTC,CSASSAGSSYEQYF
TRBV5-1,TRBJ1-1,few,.,TGCGCCAGCACCCCCGGGGGGTGGGACACTGAAGCTTTCTTT,CASTPGGWDTEAFF
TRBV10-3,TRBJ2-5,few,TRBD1,TGTGCCATCAGTGAGCCGGCGACAGGGGAGGAGACCCAGTACTTC,CAISEPATGEETQYF
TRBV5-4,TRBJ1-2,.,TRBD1,TGTGCCAGCGGAGCCCAGGGGGCGCATGGCTACACCTTC,CASGAQGAHGYTF
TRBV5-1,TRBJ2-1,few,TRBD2,TGCGCCAGCAGCTTGGTATTTACTAGCGGCCTTCCCAGCTCCTACAATGAGCAGTTCTTC,CASSLVFTSGLPSSYNEQFF
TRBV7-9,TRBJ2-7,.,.,TGTGCCAGCAGCCCGCTTAATTCGGTTGCCGAGCAGTACTTC,CASSPLNSVAEQYF
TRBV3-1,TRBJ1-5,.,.,TGTGCCAGCAGCCAAGATGAGACCCAGCATTTT,CASSQDETQHF
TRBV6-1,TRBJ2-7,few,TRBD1,TGTGCCAGCAGCGCCTTCGGGACAGCCTACGAGCAGTACTTC,CASSAFGTAYEQYF
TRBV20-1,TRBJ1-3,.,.,TGCAGTGCTAGAGGAAAGGGAAACACCATATATTTT,CSARGKGNTIYF
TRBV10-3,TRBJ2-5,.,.,TGTGCCATCACCGGTTCGTGGGGTGAGACCCAGTACTTC,CAITGSWGETQYF
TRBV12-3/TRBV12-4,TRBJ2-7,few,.,TGTGCCAGCAAGGCCCCAGCAGGGTACGAGCAGTACTTC,CASKAPAGYEQYF
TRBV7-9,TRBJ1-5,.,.,TGTGCCAGCAGCTTATATACTAGGCCCCAGCATTTT,CASSLYTRPQHF